This T cell receptor beta chain came from a study of blood T cells in healthy people across ages. General study findings and limits: Diversity was higher, and naive CD4+ cells more numerous, in long-lived donors than in aged donors.

The sample, 7.5 to 10 milliliters of peripheral blood, was drawn from each donor. Per-sample yields of isolated PBMCs were at least 6 million. CDR1 is LGHNA and CDR2 is YNFKEQ in the germline V gene. The CDR3 contains 15 residues. V lost 0 bases and J 2 bases, leaving 9 bases between the germline ends. This clonotype was observed at least ten times. What it binds is not known. Sample-barcoded 5' priming and a J-beta primer mix drove a second PCR of about 7 to 12 cycles. MiXCR, applied by TCRdb to the 5' RACE reads, yields one record per CDR3 protein. Among some 710,000 distinct CDR3 sequences, about 45% were seen once, and the ten largest hold 15% to 20%.

This rearrangement joins TRBV4-2 to TRBJ2-3; no clear D. The TCR originated in a man older than 75 in good health. The specimen sequenced was blood. CDR3 DNA: TGTGCCAGCAGCCAAGATGGGCAGGTCACAGATACGCAGTATTTT. This codes for CASSQDGQVTDTQYF.